The 26 T cell receptor beta chains presented below share a single source sample, sequenced in a study of early T cells in non-severe SARS-CoV-2 infection. TCRdb processed the 5' RACE reads anew with MiXCR; each CDR3 protein has one entry. The top ten clones hold roughly 1.3% of a sample with about 99,000 distinct CDR3 sequences, around a sixth of them seen once. The sample comprised whole blood. Receptors originate from an adult who was a healthcare worker with PCR-confirmed SARS-CoV-2 infection or an uninfected control (not recorded which).

This clonotype was detected a few times. This rearrangement joins TRBV7-9 to TRBJ2-1; D possibly corresponds to TRBD2 (6 bases). CDR3 length: 15 amino acids. Germline V lookup: CDR1 SEHNR, CDR2 FQNEAQ (reference sequence). Trimming shortened V by 5 bases and J by 3 bases, and 14 bases separated the two germline ends. In DNA form, the CDR3 reads TGTGCCAGCAGCCCTCTGGGGGGTAACTACAATGAGCAGTTCTTC. Protein: CASSPLGGNYNEQFF. Supplemented by reference TRBV7-9 and TRBJ2-1, the full variable domain reads DTGVSQNPRHKITKRGQNVTFRCDPISEHNRLYWYRQTLGQGPEFLTYFQNEAQLEKSRLLSDRFSAERPKGSFSTLEIQRTEQGDSAMYLCASSPLGGNYNEQFFGPGTRLTVL.

This chain joins TRBV18 and TRBJ2-3; maybe TRBD2 (6 bases). V lost 2 bases, J lost 3 bases, and 12 bases lay in between. The length of the CDR3 is 15 residues. Germline V CDR1 and CDR2: KGHSH, LQKENI. CDR3 bases: TGTGCCAGCTCACCAGTCGGGGGTATTACAGATACGCAGTATTTT. This gives the protein CASSPVGGITDTQYF.

The table lists this clonotype with many counts. The chain recombines TRBV12-3 or TRBV12-4 with TRBJ1-1; possibly TRBD1 for D (6 bases). V lost 3 bases to trimming and J lost 0 bases, with 17 bases between them. The CDR3 runs to 17 residues. CDR3: CASSFFQGTLMNTEAFF. CDR3 nucleotides: TGTGCCAGCAGTTTCTTTCAGGGGACCCTCATGAACACTGAAGCTTTCTTT.

This clonotype was picked up a small number of times. The chain carries TRBV5-1 and TRBJ1-2; no reliable D call. V lost 5 bases, J lost 5 bases, and 13 bases lay in between. Per germline, CDR1 SGHRS and CDR2 YFSETQ. The CDR3 runs 13 residues. This chain's CDR3 is CASSEDVGYGYTF. The CDR3 nucleotides are TGCGCCAGCAGTGAGGATGTTGGATATGGCTACACCTTC.

The chain has TRBV6-5 and TRBJ2-3; 8 bases align to TRBD2. The CDR3 contains 14 residues. Trimming removed 2 bases from V and 10 bases from J; junction bases left unmatched: 8. The V gene's germline CDR1 is MNHEY and CDR2 SVGAGI. In DNA, the CDR3 is TGTGCCAGCAGTTACGTTTACGGGGGGGAGTCGCAGTATTTT. The encoded protein is CASSYVYGGESQYF.

This clonotype has at least ten counts. This sequence joins TRBV11-2 and TRBJ2-3, with D perhaps given as TRBD1 or TRBD2 (5 bases each). Germline loops: CDR1 SGHAT, CDR2 FQNNGV. The CDR3 spans 15 residues. The ends were cut back, 4 bases at V and 4 bases at J, with 15 bases in the middle. CDR3 residues: CASSSGRASADTQYF. The CDR3 nucleotides are TGTGCCAGCAGCTCAGGGAGAGCGTCCGCAGATACGCAGTATTTT.

This clonotype was observed many times. This chain connects TRBV6-6 to TRBJ2-1, with D perhaps TRBD1 or TRBD2 (7 bases each). V lost 6 bases and J lost 3, with 18 bases in between. The CDR3 length is 16 residues. Germline V CDR1 and CDR2: MNHNY, SVGAGI (reference sequence). The CDR3: CASSSQGGVIYNEQFF. The CDR3 nucleotides read TGTGCCAGCAGCTCCCAGGGGGGGGTCATCTACAATGAGCAGTTCTTC.

Turning to this clonotype: One end of the junction varies from germline; a read error may be responsible. The chain is built from TRBV7-2 and TRBJ2-1; the match to TRBD2 covers 9 bases. The CDR3 runs 13 residues. Germline V gene sequence: CDR1 SGHTA, CDR2 FQGNSA. CDR3 nucleotide sequence: TGTGCCAGCAGCGTGACCGTAGCGGGGGAGCGGTTCTTC. Encoded protein: CASSVTVAGERFF.

The rearrangement links TRBV7-9 to TRBJ2-5; unclear D gene. V shed 5 bases and J shed 2 bases, with 9 bases lying between them. Germline lookup yields CDR1 SEHNR and CDR2 FQNEAQ (reference sequence). This CDR3 spans 13 amino acids. The CDR3 reads CASSATDQETQYF. In nucleotides, the CDR3 is TGTGCCAGCAGCGCGACTGATCAAGAGACCCAGTACTTC.

This clonotype was seen a handful of times. The chain recombines TRBV7-2 with TRBJ2-7; TRBD2 matches 8 bases. Losses at the gene ends were 0 bases for V and 0 bases for J; bases not matched to a gene: 4. The CDR3 contains 16 residues. The germline V gene has CDR1 SGHTA and CDR2 FQGNSA. CDR3 bases: TGTGCCAGCAGCTTAGCGCGGGGGGTCGCCTCCTACGAGCAGTACTTC. This encodes CASSLARGVASYEQYF.

This clonotype has at least ten counts. V and J are TRBV6-2 or TRBV6-3 and TRBJ2-2; TRBD1 matches 7 bases. Germline V gene lookup returns CDR1 MNHEY and CDR2 SVGEGT. The CDR3 sequence is 15 residues long. With 6 bases clipped from V and 3 bases from J, the junction kept 7 bases outside the gene matches. CDR3 residues: CASSTGTEDTGELFF. CDR3 in DNA: TGTGCCAGCAGCACCGGGACAGAAGACACCGGGGAGCTGTTTTTT.

This clonotype was observed a few times. The chain employs TRBV27 and TRBJ1-2; D might be TRBD1 (6 bases). Germline assignment: CDR1 MNHEY and CDR2 SMNVEV (reference sequence). This CDR3 contains 14 residues. Trimming took off 5 bases at V and 11 bases at J, with 21 bases between the two ends. The CDR3 is CASSPRQVTMGYTF. CDR3 bases: TGTGCCAGCAGTCCCAGACAGGTTACTATGGGTTACACCTTC.

In this sample, this clonotype turned up a few times. The J gene is TRBJ2-7, the V gene TRBV28, with TRBD1 matching over 9 bases. J was trimmed by 2 bases and V by 6 bases; bases with no gene match: 2. Germline V gene data show CDR1 as MDHEN and CDR2 as SYDVKM. The CDR3 loop spans 13 amino acids. The CDR3 region has the DNA TGTGCCAGCAGGCGACAGGGGGCCTACGAGCAGTACTTC. Amino acids: CASRRQGAYEQYF.

This clonotype was seen many times. One junction end disagrees with the germline gene, perhaps due to a read error. The chain joins TRBV7-7 to TRBJ2-5, with D tentatively TRBD2 (5 bases). The CDR3 consists of 15 residues. Germline CDR1 SSHAT, CDR2 FNYEAQ (reference sequence). The CDR3 DNA follows: TGTGCTAGCAGCCCCTCCCCGGGGAGAAGGGAGACCCAGTACTTC. Its translation: CASSPSPGRRETQYF.

The rearrangement uses TRBV30 and TRBJ2-1; D gene ambiguous. The CDR3 length is 11 residues. Germline values: CDR1 GTSNPN, CDR2 SVGIG (reference sequence). The V and J ends lost 2 bases and 8 bases respectively, with 7 bases between them. CDR3 residues: CAWSPADEQFF. In DNA form, the CDR3 reads TGTGCCTGGAGTCCCGCGGATGAGCAGTTCTTC.

The CDR3 DNA reads as TGCAGTGCTAGAGTTCGTGGGAAGAGAAACGAGCAGTACTTC. This codes for CSARVRGKRNEQYF. V and J are TRBV20-1 and TRBJ2-7; no firm D call. The CDR3 totals 14 residues. The V and J ends lost 1 base and 5 bases respectively, with 15 bases between them. Germline lookup yields CDR1 DFQATT and CDR2 SNEGSKA (reference sequence).

This clonotype was counted only a few times. The V gene is TRBV27, the J gene TRBJ2-7; D is possibly TRBD1 (7 bases). This CDR3 comprises 14 residues. Between the trimmed V and J ends, which lost 4 bases and 2 bases, there was a span of 12 bases. Looked up from germline, CDR1 is MNHEY and CDR2 is SMNVEV (reference sequence). The chain's CDR3 is CASSSGGSTYEQYF. The DNA of the CDR3 is TGTGCCAGCAGTTCAGGGGGGTCTACCTACGAGCAGTACTTC.

With regard to this clonotype: This may stem from a read error, because a much larger clone lies one nucleotide away. The V gene is TRBV9, the J gene TRBJ1-3; a possible D gene is TRBD1 (5 bases). The germline V gene has CDR1 SGDLS and CDR2 YYNGEE. There are 18 residues in the CDR3. The CDR3 loop reads CARSGVRPGKSSGNTIYF. The CDR3 DNA follows: TGTGCCAGGAGCGGAGTTCGCCCAGGGAAAAGCTCTGGAAACACCATATATTTT.

The chain uses TRBV6-1 and TRBJ2-7; D is perhaps TRBD1 (6 bases). CDR3 size: 13 residues. Trimming stripped 8 bases from V and 0 bases from J, with 11 bases between. Germline V gives CDR1 MNHNS, CDR2 SASEGT. CDR3 region: CASQDRISYEQYF. The CDR3 DNA sequence: TGTGCCAGCCAAGACAGGATCTCCTACGAGCAGTACTTC.

The chain is built from TRBV28 and TRBJ2-3, with 10 positions matching TRBD1. The CDR3 runs to 16 residues. Per germline, CDR1 MDHEN and CDR2 SYDVKM. V was clipped by 3 bases and J by 0 bases; unmatched bases: 3. Here the CDR3 reads CASSFDRGPSTDTQYF. In DNA, the CDR3 is TGTGCCAGCAGTTTTGACAGGGGGCCTAGCACAGATACGCAGTATTTT.

This clonotype was found many times. This sequence joins TRBV6-2 or TRBV6-3 and TRBJ1-6, with 9 bases lining up with TRBD1. Germline V CDR1 and CDR2: MNHEY, SVGEGT. This CDR3 spans 13 amino acids. Trimming at V came to 8 bases and at J to 9 bases, leaving 5 bases not matched to a gene. The CDR3 is CASGTGIVSPLHF. CDR3 DNA: TGTGCCAGCGGGACAGGGATTGTTTCACCCCTCCACTTT.

This chain joins TRBV20-1 and TRBJ2-7; no clear D. Germline V gives CDR1 DFQATT, CDR2 SNEGSKA (reference sequence). There are 12 residues in the CDR3. Trimming pared 3 bases from V and 5 bases from J, leaving 11 bases between. CDR3 protein: CSASPTGDEQYF. As DNA, the CDR3 is TGCAGTGCTAGTCCAACCGGTGACGAGCAGTACTTC.

This clonotype has a handful of counts. The V call is TRBV20-1, the J call TRBJ2-3, with 10 bases lining up with TRBD2. Germline-derived CDR1 and CDR2 are DFQATT and SNEGSKA (reference sequence). The CDR3 is 17 amino acids. The J segment lost 2 bases and the V segment lost 3 bases, leaving 11 bases of the junction unmatched. CDR3 region: CSASPTASGGFTDTQYF. The CDR3 bases are TGCAGTGCTAGCCCGACCGCTAGCGGGGGTTTCACAGATACGCAGTATTTT.

This clonotype was seen once. V gene TRBV24-1 combines with J gene TRBJ2-6; no definite D call. CDR1 KGHDR and CDR2 SFDVKD come from the germline V gene. This CDR3 spans 16 amino acids. V dropped 3 bases and J dropped 2 bases, with 10 bases sitting between them. CDR3 protein: CATSDLQGAGANVLTF. CDR3 DNA: TGTGCCACCAGTGATCTTCAAGGTGCTGGGGCCAACGTCCTGACTTTC.

The rearrangement uses TRBV5-4 and TRBJ2-2; D gene ambiguous. The CDR3 sequence is 12 residues long. Trimming shortened V by 10 bases and J by 5 bases, and 12 bases separated the two germline ends. Germline V gives CDR1 SGHNT, CDR2 YYREEE (reference sequence). This chain's CDR3 is CAAREVTGELFF. The CDR3 coding sequence is TGTGCCGCCCGTGAGGTTACCGGGGAGCTGTTTTTT.

The J gene is TRBJ1-2, the V gene TRBV29-1; D gene uncertain. V was clipped by 6 bases and J by 2 bases, with 13 bases between them. The CDR3 loop spans 13 amino acids. Germline V gene lookup returns CDR1 SQVTM and CDR2 ANQGSEA. The CDR3 spells CSVEGALNYGYTF. The CDR3 bases are TGCAGCGTGGAGGGCGCGTTGAACTATGGCTACACCTTC.